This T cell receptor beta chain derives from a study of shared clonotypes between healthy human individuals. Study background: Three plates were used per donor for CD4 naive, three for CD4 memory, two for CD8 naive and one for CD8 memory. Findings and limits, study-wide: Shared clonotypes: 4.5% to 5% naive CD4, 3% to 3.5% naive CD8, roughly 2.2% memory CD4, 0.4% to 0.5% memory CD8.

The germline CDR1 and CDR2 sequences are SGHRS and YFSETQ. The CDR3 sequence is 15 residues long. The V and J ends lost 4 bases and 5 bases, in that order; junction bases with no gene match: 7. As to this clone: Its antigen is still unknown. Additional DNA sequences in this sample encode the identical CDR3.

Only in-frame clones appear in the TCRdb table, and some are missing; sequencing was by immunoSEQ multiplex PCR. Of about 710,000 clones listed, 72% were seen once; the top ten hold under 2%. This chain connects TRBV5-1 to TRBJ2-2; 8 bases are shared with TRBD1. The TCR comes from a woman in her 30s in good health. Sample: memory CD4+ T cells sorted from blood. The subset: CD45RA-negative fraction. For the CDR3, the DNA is TGCGCCAGCAGCAATACAGGGGGAGGAACCGGGGAGCTGTTTTTT. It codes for CASSNTGGGTGELFF. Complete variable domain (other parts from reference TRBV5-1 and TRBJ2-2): KAGVTQTPRYLIKTRGQQVTLSCSPISGHRSVSWYQQTPGQGLQFLFEYFSETQRNKGNFPGRFSGRQFSNSRSEMNVSTLELGDSALYLCASSNTGGGTGELFFGEGSRLTVL.